These 18 T cell receptor beta chains share one sample of origin, sequenced in a study of CD8 T cells in ankylosing spondylitis. MiXCR was run by TCRdb on the 5' RACE reads, yielding one entry per CDR3 protein. Of under 200,000 distinct CDR3 sequences in the sample, under 15% were seen once. The sequenced sample consisted of blood, either unsorted or a sorted T cell fraction (not recorded which). Source of these receptors: a female donor with ankylosing spondylitis or in good health (not recorded which).

This clonotype was recorded at least ten times. The chain joins TRBV10-3 to TRBJ2-1; a weak D match, TRBD1 (5 bases). Trimming took off 4 bases at V and 0 bases at J, with 13 bases between the two ends. The CDR3 loop spans 16 amino acids. Germline V lookup: CDR1 ENHRY, CDR2 SYGVKD. The CDR3 DNA follows: TGTGCCATCAGTGCCTTGGACACGAGCTCCTACAATGAGCAGTTCTTC. It yields the protein CAISALDTSSYNEQFF.

This clonotype was seen ten or more times. This chain connects TRBV29-1 to TRBJ2-5; the D is unclear. Between the trimmed V and J ends, which lost 6 bases and 2 bases, there was a span of 10 bases. CDR1 is SQVTM, CDR2 ANQGSEA, per germline. This CDR3 spans 12 amino acids. The CDR3 DNA sequence: TGCAGCGTCGCTTACACGCAAGAGACCCAGTACTTC. Translated, it gives CSVAYTQETQYF.

V is TRBV28 and J is TRBJ2-3; weak D call: TRBD1 (5 bases). Germline V gene data show CDR1 as MDHEN and CDR2 as SYDVKM. Trimming left V 7 bases short and J 2 bases short, with 19 bases between. CDR3 length: 16 amino acids. The CDR3 sequence is CASNDPSRDFTDTQYF. CDR3 coding DNA: TGTGCCAGCAATGACCCCTCCAGGGATTTCACAGATACGCAGTATTTT.

This chain connects TRBV27 to TRBJ2-7, with 10 bases that match TRBD1. CDR1 and CDR2 from the germline V gene are MNHEY and SMNVEV (reference sequence). The CDR3 runs to 16 residues. V was clipped by 4 bases and J by 2 bases; unmatched bases: 8. The CDR3 here is CASSSPTGGSAYEQYF. For the CDR3, the DNA is TGTGCCAGCAGTTCCCCGACAGGGGGCTCAGCCTACGAGCAGTACTTC.

This clonotype was counted a few times. The chain has TRBV7-9 and TRBJ1-1; no definite D call. The germline gives CDR1 SEHNR, CDR2 FQNEAQ (reference sequence). The CDR3 extends over 12 amino acids. The V end was cut by 5 bases, the J end by 3 bases, with 7 bases between. CDR3 loop: CASSLDYTEAFF. The DNA of the CDR3 is TGTGCCAGCAGCCTAGACTACACTGAAGCTTTCTTT.

The rearrangement links TRBV7-9 to TRBJ2-7, with 10 nucleotides matching TRBD2. With 4 bases clipped from V and 4 bases from J, the junction kept 7 bases outside the gene matches. The CDR3 loop spans 15 amino acids. The germline V gene has CDR1 SEHNR and CDR2 FQNEAQ (reference sequence). CDR3 residues: CASSSTGLAEYEQYF. The CDR3 DNA sequence: TGTGCCAGCAGCTCAACAGGACTAGCGGAGTACGAGCAGTACTTC.

This clonotype was recorded many times. The rearrangement links TRBV5-1 to TRBJ2-1; 7 nucleotides line up with TRBD1. Germline assignment: CDR1 SGHRS and CDR2 YFSETQ. Germline trimming cut 0 bases from V and 0 bases from J; bases unmatched to any gene: 0. The CDR3 totals 15 residues. The CDR3 nucleotides are TGCGCCAGCAGCTTGGGGGACAGCTCCTACAATGAGCAGTTCTTC. Translated, it gives CASSLGDSSYNEQFF.

This clonotype was observed at least ten times. The chain is built from TRBV12-3 or TRBV12-4 and TRBJ2-1; 9 nucleotides align to TRBD2. After removal of 3 bases from V and 9 bases from J, the junction contained 9 bases not matched to a gene. The CDR3 extends over 15 amino acids. The CDR3 region has the DNA TGTGCCAGCAGTTTGCTCTCCGCGGGAGGGGTTGAGCAGTTCTTC. It specifies CASSLLSAGGVEQFF.

This clonotype was observed at least ten times. J is TRBJ2-3 and V is TRBV20-1; TRBD2 matches 9 bases. After removal of 3 bases from V and 2 bases from J, the junction contained 6 bases not matched to a gene. Germline V gene data show CDR1 as DFQATT and CDR2 as SNEGSKA (reference sequence). CDR3 size: 15 residues. CDR3 in DNA: TGCAGTGCTAGTGTGCGGGAGGGGGTCACAGATACGCAGTATTTT. The encoded protein is CSASVREGVTDTQYF.

In this sample, this clonotype turned up many times. The chain carries TRBV11-3 and TRBJ1-1; D is uncertain. The CDR3 is 12 amino acids. The V end lost 5 bases, the J end lost 4 bases, and 8 bases lay between the germline ends. The V gene's germline CDR1 is SGHNT and CDR2 YENEEA. In DNA, the CDR3 is TGTGCCAGCAGCCCGGCGGTCACTGAAGCTTTCTTT. Translated: CASSPAVTEAFF.

The chain carries TRBV20-1 and TRBJ2-3; D might be TRBD1 or TRBD2, each matching 5 bases. The V and J ends lost 4 bases and 3 bases respectively, with 17 bases between them. The length of the CDR3 is 15 residues. Germline loops: CDR1 DFQATT, CDR2 SNEGSKA (reference sequence). CDR3: CSAKHPGRWTDTQYF. The CDR3 nucleotides are TGCAGTGCTAAGCATCCGGGGCGGTGGACAGATACGCAGTATTTT.

This clonotype showed up just a few times. This chain joins TRBV27 and TRBJ1-2; 7 nucleotides agree with TRBD1. The germline V gene has CDR1 MNHEY and CDR2 SMNVEV (reference sequence). The CDR3 runs 14 residues. V dropped 4 bases and J dropped 3; count of bases not matched to a gene: 5. The chain's CDR3 is CASSYAGGDYGYTF. CDR3 nucleotide sequence: TGTGCCAGCAGTTATGCAGGGGGTGACTATGGCTACACCTTC.

Concerning this clonotype itself: A much larger clone is a single base away; this may be a read error. V gene TRBV10-3 combines with J gene TRBJ2-1; 11 bases match TRBD2. Germline CDR1 and CDR2: ENHRY and SYGVKD. CDR3 length: 13 amino acids. The CDR3 sequence: CAIGLAGGNERFF. The CDR3 DNA sequence: TGTGCCATCGGGCTAGCGGGGGGAAATGAGCGGTTCTTC.

This clonotype was counted many times. The gene calls are TRBV27 and TRBJ2-5, with D possibly matching TRBD2 (6 bases). The V end lost 3 bases, the J end lost 6 bases, and 11 bases lay between the germline ends. CDR3 length: 13 amino acids. CDR1 and CDR2 from the germline V gene are MNHEY and SMNVEV (reference sequence). The CDR3 nucleotides read TGTGCCAGCAGTTTTGGCGGGATGAAGACCCAGTACTTC. This codes for CASSFGGMKTQYF.

In its sample, this clonotype was seen many times. V usage is TRBV10-2 and J usage is TRBJ1-4; a possible D gene is TRBD1 (5 bases). From germline, CDR1 is WSHSY and CDR2 SAAADI. Trimming took 4 bases from V and 7 from J, leaving 10 bases between them. This CDR3 contains 13 residues. Here the CDR3 DNA reads TGCGCCAGCAGTGTGGGGACTGCTGAAAAACTGTTTTTT. Translating it yields CASSVGTAEKLFF.

In this sample, this clonotype turned up a few times. In DNA, the CDR3 is TGTGCCAGCAGCTCTTCGGGGACAGCCTCAGAGACCCAGTACTTC. Translating gives CASSSSGTASETQYF. The chain employs TRBV5-6 and TRBJ2-5; 7 bases map to TRBD1. Germline V gene sequence: CDR1 SGHDT, CDR2 YYEEEE. The V gene end was trimmed by 3 bases and the J gene end by 4 bases; junction bases not matched to a gene: 9. This CDR3 has 15 amino acids.

This clonotype was observed a single time. The chain is built from TRBV19 and TRBJ2-2; no reliable D call. This CDR3 has 13 amino acids. V was trimmed by 7 bases and J by 4 bases, leaving 10 bases between them. CDR1 and CDR2 (germline): LNHDA, SQIVND (reference sequence). The DNA of the CDR3 is TGTGCCAGTACCACGTACCCCACCGGGGAGCTGTTTTTT. Its protein product is CASTTYPTGELFF.

This clonotype was counted at least ten times. The chain employs TRBV7-9 and TRBJ2-7; TRBD1 might be the D (6 bases). Germline loops: CDR1 SEHNR, CDR2 FQNEAQ (reference sequence). Trimming removed 5 bases at V and 6 bases at J, with 14 bases between. The CDR3 is 13 amino acids. In DNA form, the CDR3 reads TGTGCCAGCAGCGGGGACACCCTCGGCGAGCAGTACTTC. It yields the protein CASSGDTLGEQYF.